These T cell receptor beta chains were read from a single sample in a study of blood T cell repertoires in COVID-19. Libraries were prepared by immunoSEQ multiplex PCR; TCRdb keeps only in-frame clonotypes and omits some of them. This sample has tens of thousands of clones; about three quarters occur once, and the top ten carry under 25%. Sample: peripheral blood. The origin of the receptors is a man aged 25-45 years with COVID-19, enrolled during active disease. The conserved cysteine and the conserved F or W are not part of the CDR3 here. The size field is filled for only some rows; it gives once, few, many or a size class.

v_call	clone_size	j_call	cdr3_aa
TRBV6-5	.	TRBJ1-1	ASSPGTGQNTEAF
TRBV6-5	.	TRBJ2-2	ASSYSRDTGELF
TRBV27	.	TRBJ1-5	ASSPGTNSNQPQH
TRBV19	.	TRBJ2-4	ASQEDRGRDIQY
TRBV7-9	.	TRBJ2-7	ASSLETTSGAYEQY
TRBV19	.	TRBJ2-1	ASKSQGDEQF
TRBV5-1	.	TRBJ2-3	ASSSPGLAGATDTQY
TRBV6-2/TRBV6-3	.	TRBJ1-2	ASSGTANYGYT
TRBV28	.	TRBJ1-2	ASSLYTAGDYGYT
TRBV6-2/TRBV6-3	.	TRBJ1-5	ASSYPLIRAGGQPQH
TRBV28	.	TRBJ1-4	ASSLWVDRGPTTNEKLF
TRBV7-3	.	TRBJ1-1	ASSLNDRTEAF
TRBV5-1	.	TRBJ2-1	ASELSSGSGEQF
TRBV6-5	.	TRBJ2-3	ASSWAPPPDTQY
TRBV18	.	TRBJ1-1	ASSPPDRNTEAF
TRBV12-3/TRBV12-4	.	TRBJ1-5	ASSLKSGQPQH
TRBV7-2	.	TRBJ1-2	ASSLVGGVEYGYT
TRBV20-1	.	TRBJ2-1	SASPALAGANEQF
TRBV6-5	.	TRBJ1-5	ASTRGREEPQH
TRBV4-2	.	TRBJ2-7	ASSPRQAHEQY
TRBV5-4	once	TRBJ1-1	ASSPRQFMNTEAF
TRBV28	.	TRBJ2-6	ASSPGDRALGANVLT
TRBV6-5	.	TRBJ1-2	ASSYGAAGAGYT
TRBV5-1	few	TRBJ1-1	ASRPTGTGFAEAF
TRBV6-5	.	TRBJ2-1	ASRDGTSSNYEQF
TRBV15	.	TRBJ2-1	ATSGRRGSGNTEQF
TRBV27	.	TRBJ2-3	ASSLRGPYTDTQY
TRBV6-6	.	TRBJ2-2	ASTGSGGELF
TRBV30	.	TRBJ2-7	AWAVLAGPSYEQY
TRBV4-3	.	TRBJ1-5	ASSQHDRGTSPQH
TRBV13	once	TRBJ1-6	ASSSGTDNSPLH
TRBV5-8	.	TRBJ1-2	ASSLRPGGSYT
TRBV6-6	.	TRBJ2-7	ASSLTGINEQY
TRBV11-3	.	TRBJ1-2	ASSLPAGGYT
TRBV28	.	TRBJ2-7	ASSFPQVGRDEQY
TRBV29-1	few	TRBJ2-7	SVEQDRDEQY
TRBV30	.	TRBJ2-5	AWSRGLAGGLETQY
TRBV3-1/TRBV3-2	.	TRBJ1-1	ASSQPGRGNTEAF
TRBV6-5	.	TRBJ1-5	ASSLLDSSNQPQH
TRBV18	few	TRBJ2-5	ASSQGAGETQY
TRBV29-1	.	TRBJ1-5	SVSPGYYQPQH
TRBV7-8	.	TRBJ2-1	ASSARLAGQNEQF
TRBV2	.	TRBJ2-1	ASSDGLAGGIGGRNEQF
TRBV27	.	TRBJ1-2	ASSQYRTISDGYT
TRBV11-2	.	TRBJ1-1	ASSLLGGSNTEAF
TRBV10-3	.	TRBJ2-2	AISAGRAGGTGELF
TRBV6-6	.	TRBJ2-2	ATQRGQNTGELF
TRBV7-9	.	TRBJ2-1	ASSLATGLQWDEQF
TRBV29-1	.	TRBJ2-3	SAGGGSTDTQY
TRBV5-8	.	TRBJ1-2	ASSVGQGNYGYT
TRBV9	.	TRBJ2-1	ASSYHPGGNPNEQF
TRBV7-3	.	TRBJ2-2	ASSSDRAGELF
TRBV6-6	.	TRBJ2-2	ASAAGLAGLNGELF
TRBV6-5	.	TRBJ2-1	ASSSWDRPFNEQF
TRBV4-1	.	TRBJ1-2	ASSQEFYYGYT
TRBV5-6	.	TRBJ2-3	ASIRKQSSTDTQY
TRBV15	.	TRBJ2-3	ATSRDGATYDTQY
TRBV9	.	TRBJ1-3	ASSVGGVAGNTIY
TRBV5-5	.	TRBJ2-3	ASSSGLDTQY
TRBV30	.	TRBJ2-1	AWRSASGRIFDEQF